This paragraph covers one TCR beta chain sequence. A 5'RACE template switching approach incorporating UMIs was used to make TCR beta cDNA. TCRdb reworked the 5' RACE reads into one entry per CDR3 protein, no DNA. This sample's clone table lists a few hundred thousand distinct CDR3 sequences. This entry comes from a study of T cells expressing NK-cell markers. In germline, CDR1 is SGHRS, CDR2 YFSETQ. The CDR3 is 18 residues long. Source material: blood T cells: a sorted CD56 or NKG2C T cell subset, CD4+ or CD8+ T cells, or bulk PBMC T cells (not recorded which). The sequence was collected from a man between 18 and 29 years old in good health. This chain uses TRBV5-1 with TRBJ2-3; TCRdb lists TRBD1, though no DNA is available to test this call. CDR3 in amino acids: CASSFRRGGTPGGATQYF.